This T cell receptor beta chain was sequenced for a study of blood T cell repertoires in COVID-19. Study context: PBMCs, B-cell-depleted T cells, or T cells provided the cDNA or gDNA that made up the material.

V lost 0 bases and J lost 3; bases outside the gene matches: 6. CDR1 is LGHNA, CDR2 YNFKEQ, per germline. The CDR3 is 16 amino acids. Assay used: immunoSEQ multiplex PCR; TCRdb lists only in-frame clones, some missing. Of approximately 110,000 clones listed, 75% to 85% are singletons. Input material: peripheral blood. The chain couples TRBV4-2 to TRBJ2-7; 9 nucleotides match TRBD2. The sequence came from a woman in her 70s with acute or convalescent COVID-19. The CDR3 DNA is TGTGCCAGCAGCCAAGATTTTGGAGCGGGGGGCTACGAGCAGTACTTC. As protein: CASSQDFGAGGYEQYF.